This T cell receptor beta chain was recovered during a study of CD8 T cells in ankylosing spondylitis. This clonotype was observed at least ten times. Its antigen remains unidentified. Study outcomes and limitations: It appeared that ankylosing spondylitis blood was characterized by a TCR beta motif of under ten highly homologous variants.

TCRdb reanalysed the 5' RACE reads using MiXCR and keeps one entry per CDR3 protein. The sample contains approximately 400,000 distinct CDR3 sequences, 15% to 20% of which appear only once. This CDR3 region has 15 residues. Trimming cost V 3 bases and J 2 bases, with 11 bases left between them. Germline V gene data show CDR1 as MNHEY and CDR2 as SVGEGT. The gene calls are TRBV6-2 or TRBV6-3 and TRBJ2-1; possibly TRBD2 for D (5 bases). This clonotype was sampled from a male donor with ankylosing spondylitis. Source material: blood, either unsorted or a sorted T cell fraction (not recorded which). CDR3 sequence: CASSYLSGPYNEQFF. The CDR3 bases are TGTGCCAGCAGTTATCTAAGCGGTCCCTACAATGAGCAGTTCTTC.